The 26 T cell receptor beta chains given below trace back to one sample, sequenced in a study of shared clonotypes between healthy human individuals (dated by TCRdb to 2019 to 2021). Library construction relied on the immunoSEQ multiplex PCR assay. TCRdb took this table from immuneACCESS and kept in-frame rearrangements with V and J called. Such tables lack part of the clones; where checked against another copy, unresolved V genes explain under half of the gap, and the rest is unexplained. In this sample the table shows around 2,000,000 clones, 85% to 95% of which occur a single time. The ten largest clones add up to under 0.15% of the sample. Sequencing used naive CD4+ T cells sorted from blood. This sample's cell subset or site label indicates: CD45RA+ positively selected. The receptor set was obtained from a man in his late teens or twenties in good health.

The CDR3 DNA reads as TGTGCCTGGAGTCCACGGGAGCTCTATGGCTACACCTTC. Translating it yields CAWSPRELYGYTF. This chain links TRBV30 with TRBJ1-2; D call uncertain. Germline lookup yields CDR1 GTSNPN and CDR2 SVGIG (reference sequence). This CDR3 is built from 13 residues. With 2 bases removed from V and 4 bases from J, the gap between germline ends came to 11 bases. The variable domain in full, completed from reference TRBV30 and TRBJ1-2, reads SQTIHQWPATLVQPVGSPLSLECTVEGTSNPNLYWYRQAAGRGLQLLFYSVGIGQISSEVPQNLSASRPQDRQFILSSKKLLLSDSGFYLCAWSPRELYGYTFGSGTRLTVV.

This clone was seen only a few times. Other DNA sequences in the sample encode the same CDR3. The CDR3 nucleotides read TGTGCCAGCAGCTTAGATTCACCCCTCCACTTT. It specifies CASSLDSPLHF. The chain is built from TRBV7-2 and TRBJ1-6; D not resolved. In germline, CDR1 is SGHTA, CDR2 FQGNSA. With 1 base removed from V and 8 bases from J, the gap between germline ends came to 0 bases. The CDR3 totals 11 residues.

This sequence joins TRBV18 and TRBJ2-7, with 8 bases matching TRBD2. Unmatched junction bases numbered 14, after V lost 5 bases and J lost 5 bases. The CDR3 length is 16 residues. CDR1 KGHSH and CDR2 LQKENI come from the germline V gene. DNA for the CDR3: TGTGCCAGCTCATCAGAAGCGGGGGCCGGGATGGACGAGCAGTACTTC. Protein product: CASSSEAGAGMDEQYF. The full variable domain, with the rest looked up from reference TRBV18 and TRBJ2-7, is NAGVMQNPRHLVRRRGQEARLRCSPMKGHSHVYWYRQLPEEGLKFMVYLQKENIIDESGMPKERFSAEFPKEGPSILRIQQVVRGDSAAYFCASSSEAGAGMDEQYFGPGTRLTVT.

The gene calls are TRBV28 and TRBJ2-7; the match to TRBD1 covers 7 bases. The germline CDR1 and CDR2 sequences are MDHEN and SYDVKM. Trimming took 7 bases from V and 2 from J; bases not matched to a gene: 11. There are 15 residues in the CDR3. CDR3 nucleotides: TGTGCCAGCACACCGCAGAGTCAGGGGGCCTACGAGCAGTACTTC. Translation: CASTPQSQGAYEQYF.

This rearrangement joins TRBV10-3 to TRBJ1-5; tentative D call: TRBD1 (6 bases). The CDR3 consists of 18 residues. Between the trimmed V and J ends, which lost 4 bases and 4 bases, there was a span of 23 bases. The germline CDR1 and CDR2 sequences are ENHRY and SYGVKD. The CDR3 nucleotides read TGTGCCATCAGTGCCTCCGGGGGCAGGGAGTCAACAAATCAGCCCCAGCATTTT. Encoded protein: CAISASGGRESTNQPQHF.

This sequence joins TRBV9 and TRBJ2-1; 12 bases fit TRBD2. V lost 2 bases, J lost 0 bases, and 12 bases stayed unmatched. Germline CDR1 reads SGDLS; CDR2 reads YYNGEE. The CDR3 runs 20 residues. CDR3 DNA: TGTGCCAGCAGCGTCTCACCCACTAGCGGGGGGCTCGGCTCCTACAATGAGCAGTTCTTC. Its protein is CASSVSPTSGGLGSYNEQFF.

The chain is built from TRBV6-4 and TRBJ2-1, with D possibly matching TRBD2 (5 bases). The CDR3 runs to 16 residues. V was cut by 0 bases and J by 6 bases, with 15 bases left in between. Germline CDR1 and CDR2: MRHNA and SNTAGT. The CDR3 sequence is CASSDSIGGRSNEQFF. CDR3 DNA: TGTGCCAGCAGTGACTCGATAGGCGGGCGGAGCAATGAGCAGTTCTTC.

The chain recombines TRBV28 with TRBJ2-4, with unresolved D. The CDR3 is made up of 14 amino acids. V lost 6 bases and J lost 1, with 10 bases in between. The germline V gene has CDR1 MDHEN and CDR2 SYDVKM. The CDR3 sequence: CASSRQGAKNIQYF. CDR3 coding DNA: TGTGCCAGCAGCCGTCAAGGGGCCAAAAACATTCAGTACTTC.

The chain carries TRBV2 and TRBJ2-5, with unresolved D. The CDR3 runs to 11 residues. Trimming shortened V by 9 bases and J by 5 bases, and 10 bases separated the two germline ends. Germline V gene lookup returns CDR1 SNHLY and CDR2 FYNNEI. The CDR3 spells CARESGETQYF. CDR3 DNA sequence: TGTGCCAGGGAGTCGGGTGAGACCCAGTACTTC.

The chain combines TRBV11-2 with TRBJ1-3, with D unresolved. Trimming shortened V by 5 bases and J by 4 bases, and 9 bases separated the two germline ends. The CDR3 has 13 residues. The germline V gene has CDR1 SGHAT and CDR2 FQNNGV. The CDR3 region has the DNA TGTGCCAGCAGCCCGTACGGGGGAAACACCATATATTTT. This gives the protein CASSPYGGNTIYF.

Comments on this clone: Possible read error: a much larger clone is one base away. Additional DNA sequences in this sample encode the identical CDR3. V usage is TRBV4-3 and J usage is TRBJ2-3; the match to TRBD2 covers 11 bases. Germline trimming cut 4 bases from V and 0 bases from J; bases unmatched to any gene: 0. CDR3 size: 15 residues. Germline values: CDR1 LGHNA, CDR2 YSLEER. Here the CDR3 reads CASSRTSGSTDTQYF. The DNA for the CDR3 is TGCGCCAGCAGCCGGACTAGCGGGAGCACAGATACGCAGTATTTT.

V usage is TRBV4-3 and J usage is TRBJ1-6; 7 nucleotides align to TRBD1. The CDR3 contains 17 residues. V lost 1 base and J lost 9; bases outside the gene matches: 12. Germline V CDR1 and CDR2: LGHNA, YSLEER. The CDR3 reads CASSQVRGGGFGSPLHF. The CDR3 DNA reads TGCGCCAGCAGCCAAGTACGAGGGGGCGGCTTTGGTTCACCCCTCCACTTT.

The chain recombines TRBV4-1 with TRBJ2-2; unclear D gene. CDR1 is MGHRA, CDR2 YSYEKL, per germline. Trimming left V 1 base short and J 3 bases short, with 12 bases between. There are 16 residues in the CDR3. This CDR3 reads CASSQVGLGHTGELFF. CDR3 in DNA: TGCGCCAGCAGCCAAGTAGGCCTAGGGCACACCGGGGAGCTGTTTTTT.

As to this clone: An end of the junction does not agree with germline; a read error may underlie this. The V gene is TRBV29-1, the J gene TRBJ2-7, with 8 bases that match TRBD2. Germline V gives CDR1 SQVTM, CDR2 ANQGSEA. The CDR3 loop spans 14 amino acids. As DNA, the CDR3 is TGCAGCGTTCTAAAGGGACTAGGCTCCAACGAGCAGTACTTC. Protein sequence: CSVLKGLGSNEQYF.

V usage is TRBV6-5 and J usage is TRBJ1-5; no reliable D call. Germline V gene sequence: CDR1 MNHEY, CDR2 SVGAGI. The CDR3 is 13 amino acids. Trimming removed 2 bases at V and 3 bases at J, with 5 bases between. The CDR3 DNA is TGTGCCAGCAGTTACCAGATCAATCAGCCCCAGCATTTT. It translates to CASSYQINQPQHF.

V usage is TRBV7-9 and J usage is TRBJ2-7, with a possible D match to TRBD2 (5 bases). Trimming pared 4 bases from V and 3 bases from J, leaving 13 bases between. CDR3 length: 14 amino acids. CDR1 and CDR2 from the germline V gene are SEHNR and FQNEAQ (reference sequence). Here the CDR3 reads CASSSEGWFYEQYF. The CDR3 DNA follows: TGTGCCAGCAGCTCCGAGGGCTGGTTCTACGAGCAGTACTTC. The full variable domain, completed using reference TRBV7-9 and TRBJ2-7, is DTGVSQNPRHKITKRGQNVTFRCDPISEHNRLYWYRQTLGQGPEFLTYFQNEAQLEKSRLLSDRFSAERPKGSFSTLEIQRTEQGDSAMYLCASSSEGWFYEQYFGPGTRLTVT.

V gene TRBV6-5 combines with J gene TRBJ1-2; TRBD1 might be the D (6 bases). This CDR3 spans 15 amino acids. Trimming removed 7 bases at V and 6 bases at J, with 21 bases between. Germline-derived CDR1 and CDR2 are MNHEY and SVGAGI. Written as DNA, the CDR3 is TGTGCCAGCACCGCCACGGGGGCCCTGAATAATGGCTACACCTTC. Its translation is CASTATGALNNGYTF.

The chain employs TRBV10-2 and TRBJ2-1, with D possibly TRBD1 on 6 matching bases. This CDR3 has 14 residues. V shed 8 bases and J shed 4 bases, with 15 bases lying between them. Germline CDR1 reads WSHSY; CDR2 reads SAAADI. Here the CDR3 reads CASQLETGYNEQFF. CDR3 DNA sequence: TGCGCCAGCCAGCTCGAGACAGGTTACAATGAGCAGTTCTTC.

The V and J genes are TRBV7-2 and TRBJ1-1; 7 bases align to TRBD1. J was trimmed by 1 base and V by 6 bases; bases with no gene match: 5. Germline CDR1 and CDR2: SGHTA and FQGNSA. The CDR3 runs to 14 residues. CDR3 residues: CASRLDRANTEAFF. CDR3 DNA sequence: TGTGCCAGCAGACTTGACAGGGCGAACACTGAAGCTTTCTTT.

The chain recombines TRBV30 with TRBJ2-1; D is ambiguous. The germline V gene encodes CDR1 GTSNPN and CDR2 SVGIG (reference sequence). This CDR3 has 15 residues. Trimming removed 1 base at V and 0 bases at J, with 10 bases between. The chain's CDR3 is CAWSATRSSYNEQFF. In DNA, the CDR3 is TGTGCCTGGAGTGCAACACGGAGCTCCTACAATGAGCAGTTCTTC.

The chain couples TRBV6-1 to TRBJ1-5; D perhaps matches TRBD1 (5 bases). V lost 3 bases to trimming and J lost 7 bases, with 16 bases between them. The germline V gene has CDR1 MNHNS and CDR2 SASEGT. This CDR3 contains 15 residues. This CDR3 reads CASSDRDRVGQPQHF. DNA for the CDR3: TGTGCCAGCAGTGACCGGGACCGGGTCGGGCAGCCCCAGCATTTT.

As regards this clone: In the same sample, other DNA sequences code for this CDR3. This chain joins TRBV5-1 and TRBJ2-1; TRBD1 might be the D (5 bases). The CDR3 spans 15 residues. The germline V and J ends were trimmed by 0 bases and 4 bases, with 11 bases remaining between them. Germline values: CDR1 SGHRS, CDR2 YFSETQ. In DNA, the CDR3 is TGCGCCAGCAGCTTGGAGGCAGGGCCGTACAATGAGCAGTTCTTC. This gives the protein CASSLEAGPYNEQFF. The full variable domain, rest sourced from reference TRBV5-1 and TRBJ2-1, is KAGVTQTPRYLIKTRGQQVTLSCSPISGHRSVSWYQQTPGQGLQFLFEYFSETQRNKGNFPGRFSGRQFSNSRSEMNVSTLELGDSALYLCASSLEAGPYNEQFFGPGTRLTVL.

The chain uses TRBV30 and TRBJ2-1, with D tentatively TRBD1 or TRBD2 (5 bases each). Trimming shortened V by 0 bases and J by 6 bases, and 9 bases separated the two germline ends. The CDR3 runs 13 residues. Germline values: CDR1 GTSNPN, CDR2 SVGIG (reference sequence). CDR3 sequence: CAWSVGPFNEQFF. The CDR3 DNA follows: TGTGCCTGGAGTGTGGGACCCTTCAATGAGCAGTTCTTC.

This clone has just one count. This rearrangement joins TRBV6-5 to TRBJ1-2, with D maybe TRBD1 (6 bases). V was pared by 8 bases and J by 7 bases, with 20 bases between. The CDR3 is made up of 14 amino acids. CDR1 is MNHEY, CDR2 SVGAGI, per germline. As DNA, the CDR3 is TGTGCCAGCTCACGCCACCGGGACACCGCTGGCTACACCTTC. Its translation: CASSRHRDTAGYTF.

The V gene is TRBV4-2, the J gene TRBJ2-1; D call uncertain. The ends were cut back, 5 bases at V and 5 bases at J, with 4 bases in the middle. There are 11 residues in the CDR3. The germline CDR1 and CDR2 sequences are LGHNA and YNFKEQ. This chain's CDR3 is CASSTHNEQFF. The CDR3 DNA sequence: TGTGCCAGCAGCACACACAATGAGCAGTTCTTC.

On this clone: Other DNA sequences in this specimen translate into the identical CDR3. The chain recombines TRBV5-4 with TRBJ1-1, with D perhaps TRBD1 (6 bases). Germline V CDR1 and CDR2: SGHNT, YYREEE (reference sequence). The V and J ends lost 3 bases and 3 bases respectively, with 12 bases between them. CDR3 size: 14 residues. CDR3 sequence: CASSSGAGDTEAFF. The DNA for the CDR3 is TGTGCCAGCAGCTCAGGGGCAGGGGACACTGAAGCTTTCTTT.